The rows below give T cell receptor beta chains drawn from one sample of a study of Ad26.COV2.S vaccination and SARS-CoV-2 variants. The method was immunoSEQ multiplex PCR; TCRdb's version includes in-frame clones alone and lacks a portion of them. The data contain around 450,000 clones, 89% of them seen just once; the ten biggest clones take up roughly 2.5%. Source: peripheral blood, taken in a trial of Ad26.COV2.S vaccine versus placebo. Every receptor here comes from a person aged 18 to 59 who received the Ad26.COV2.S COVID-19 vaccine or a placebo. Each CDR3 is given with its conserved first and last residue. The D gene is left open where the match is weak. Clone size is shown for a subset of rows, as once, few, many or a class of expanded clone.

TRBJ1-2,-,TRBV5-5,TRBD1,CASSLAYTPTGYYGYTF,TGTGCCAGCAGCTTGGCTTACACTCCGACAGGGTACTATGGCTACACCTTC
TRBJ1-3,once,TRBV30,-,CAWRAWGRGGNTIYF,TGTGCCTGGAGGGCCTGGGGGCGAGGAGGAAACACCATATATTTT
TRBJ2-7,-,TRBV4-2,TRBD2,CASSQGLAGGYEQYF,TGTGCCAGCAGCCAAGGACTAGCGGGGGGCTACGAGCAGTACTTC
TRBJ1-2,-,TRBV28,-,CASSLAEYGYTF,TGTGCCAGCAGTTTAGCGGAGTATGGCTACACCTTC
TRBJ2-2,few,TRBV5-4,-,CASSFDRGELFF,TGTGCCAGCAGCTTCGACAGGGGGGAGCTGTTTTTT
TRBJ2-1,-,TRBV19,TRBD2,CASSIRLAGTYNEQFF,TGTGCCAGTAGTATCCGCCTAGCGGGAACTTACAATGAGCAGTTCTTC
TRBJ2-5,-,TRBV4-3,-,CASSQDGEETQYF,TGCGCCAGCAGCCAAGATGGAGAGGAGACCCAGTACTTC
TRBJ1-4,-,TRBV27,-,CASSLVGTDYEKLFF,TGTGCCAGCAGCTTAGTGGGGACCGATTATGAAAAACTGTTTTTT
TRBJ1-2,-,TRBV3-1/TRBV3-2,TRBD1,CASSFLGTGGGGYTF,TGTGCCAGCAGCTTCCTAGGGACAGGGGGAGGTGGCTACACCTTC
TRBJ1-4,-,TRBV15,-,CATSRRDTREKLFF,TGTGCCACCAGCAGGAGGGATACAAGGGAAAAACTGTTTTTT
TRBJ1-5,few,TRBV18,-,CASSPTYGNQPQHF,TGTGCCAGCTCACCGACTTACGGCAATCAGCCCCAGCATTTT
TRBJ2-4,-,TRBV4-3,TRBD2,CASSQRTSGPKNIQYF,TGCGCCAGCAGCCAGAGGACTAGCGGGCCCAAAAACATTCAGTACTTC
TRBJ2-3,-,TRBV4-3,-,CASSTQRPDTQYF,TGCGCCAGCAGCACACAACGGCCAGATACGCAGTATTTT
TRBJ2-2,-,TRBV2,TRBD2,CASSYTSGFTAGELFF,TGTGCCAGCAGTTATACTAGCGGGTTCACAGCCGGGGAGCTGTTTTTT
TRBJ2-1,-,TRBV5-1,-,CASSLVLAGSREQFF,TGCGCCAGCAGCTTGGTCCTTGCGGGGTCAAGGGAGCAGTTCTTC
TRBJ2-1,-,TRBV18,-,CASSPGLIGAVFYNEQFF,TGTGCCAGCTCACCAGGTCTGATAGGGGCCGTATTTTACAATGAGCAGTTCTTC
TRBJ1-3,-,TRBV7-6,TRBD1,CASSSTDRGNTIYF,TGTGCCAGCAGCTCCACGGACAGGGGAAACACCATATATTTT
TRBJ1-2,few,TRBV15,-,CATSRDSVLDSGYTF,TGTGCCACCAGCAGAGACTCCGTCCTGGACAGTGGCTACACCTTC
TRBJ2-3,few,TRBV7-7,TRBD2,CASSAHPGTSGGDTQYF,TGTGCCAGCAGCGCACACCCCGGGACTAGCGGGGGAGATACGCAGTATTTT
TRBJ2-3,-,TRBV13,TRBD2,CASRREATDTQYF,TGTGCCAGCAGGCGGGAGGCCACAGATACGCAGTATTTT
TRBJ1-2,-,TRBV30,TRBD1,CACRPFLGTGDGYTF,TGTGCCTGCAGACCTTTTCTTGGGACAGGGGATGGCTACACCTTC
TRBJ1-1,-,TRBV18,-,CASSPLIRNVTEAFF,TGTGCCAGCTCACCTCTTATTCGGAACGTAACTGAAGCTTTCTTT